This T cell receptor beta chain was identified in a study of lymphopenia after photon versus proton radiotherapy (dated by TCRdb to the late 2010s). Background for the entire study: In patients with gastrointestinal tumors who developed high-grade lymphopenia, the study compared the immunological effects of photon radiation therapy with those of proton radiation therapy. The 20 or so patients in the cohort had gastrointestinal tumors, were treated with either photon or proton therapy, and subsequently developed lymphopenia. The study was designed to characterize how the impact on the immune system differs between the two radiation modalities. Overall study outcomes, separate from this receptor: Across the cohort, an inverse correlation was found between a larger post-nadir drop in TCR diversity and overall survival time among patients who died. The authors looked at the survival association only in patients who died, and they framed better survival with proton therapy as a possibility rather than a demonstrated result. During treatment, patients who received proton therapy stayed relatively stable, whereas patients who received photon therapy lost naive T cells and TCR diversity and gained effector/memory populations. After the lymphocyte count nadir, oligoclonal expansion, especially of CD8+ Temra cells, was observed in photon-treated repertoires, and the drop in diversity was driven by this expansion.

On this clone itself: The target of this receptor is not known. Qualities for individual bases were not recorded, and no much larger clone is one base off.

The library was generated by the immunoSEQ multiplex PCR assay. Alongside multiparametric flow cytometry, deep sequencing of rearranged TCR beta loci was used to profile the T cell repertoires. TCRdb mirrors the immuneACCESS table, restricted to in-frame sequences. Some clones are absent from its copies; in checked studies, under half trace to an unresolved V gene, and the reason for the others is unknown. Here the sample has 40,000 or so clones; about 94% occur a single time. The ten largest clones represent 12% to 15% of the sample. At the junction V is shortened by 3 bases and J by 4 bases, with 6 bases in between. From cysteine to phenylalanine, the CDR3 is 13 amino acids long. The DNA shown is the 39-base CDR3, in frame from base 1. Based on the germline V gene, the CDR1 and CDR2 sequences are MNHNS and SASEGT.

This sequence originates from a man in his fifties or sixties with cholangiocarcinoma. The receptor chain draws on TRBV6-1 and TRBJ2-2, with the D gene too uncertain to name. The material was peripheral blood, obtained from a patient treated with photon-based radiotherapy. The CDR3 region: CASSESSTGELFF. The DNA is TGTGCCAGCAGTGAGTCTAGCACCGGGGAGCTGTTTTTT.